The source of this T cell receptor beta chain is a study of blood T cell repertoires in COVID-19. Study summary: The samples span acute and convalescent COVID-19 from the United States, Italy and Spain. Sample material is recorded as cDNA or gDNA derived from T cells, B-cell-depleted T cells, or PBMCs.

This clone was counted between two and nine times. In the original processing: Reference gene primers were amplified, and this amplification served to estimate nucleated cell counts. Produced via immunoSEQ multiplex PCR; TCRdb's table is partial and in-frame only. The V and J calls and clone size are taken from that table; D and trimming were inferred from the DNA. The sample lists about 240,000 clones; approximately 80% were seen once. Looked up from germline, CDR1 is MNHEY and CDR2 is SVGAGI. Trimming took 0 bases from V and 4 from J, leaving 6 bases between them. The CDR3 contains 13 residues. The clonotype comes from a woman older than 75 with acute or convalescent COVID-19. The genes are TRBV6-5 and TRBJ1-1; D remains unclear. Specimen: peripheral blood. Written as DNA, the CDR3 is TGTGCCAGCAGTTACTCACGGGGCACTGAAGCTTTCTTT. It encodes CASSYSRGTEAFF.